This passage covers 5 T cell receptor beta chains from one sample sequenced in a study of T cells in tumors after PD-1 blockade. Assay used: immunoSEQ multiplex PCR; TCRdb lists only in-frame clones, some missing. The sample has around 12,000 clones, 63% seen once. This specimen consisted of tumor tissue, obtained before anti-PD-1 treatment. All receptors derive from a human donor with basal cell carcinoma.

This clone was detected only a few times. The chain recombines TRBV6-5 with TRBJ2-1; D is perhaps TRBD1 (5 bases). The CDR3 contains 15 residues. The germline gives CDR1 MNHEY, CDR2 SVGAGI. Trimming cost V 4 bases and J 8 bases, with 18 bases left between them. The CDR3 is CASSSDSPYRDEQFF. The DNA for the CDR3 is TGTGCCAGCAGTTCAGACAGTCCCTATAGGGATGAGCAGTTCTTC.

V is TRBV6-1 and J is TRBJ1-1, with D possibly being TRBD1 (6 bases). V was trimmed by 7 bases and J by 5 bases, leaving 14 bases between them. The germline V gene encodes CDR1 MNHNS and CDR2 SASEGT. CDR3 length: 13 residues. DNA for the CDR3: TGTGCCAGCAATCAAGGAGGGGGTACTGAAGCTTTCTTT. This translates into CASNQGGGTEAFF.

This chain uses TRBV19 with TRBJ1-1; D unclear. Germline CDR1 reads LNHDA; CDR2 reads SQIVND (reference sequence). There are 14 residues in the CDR3. Between the trimmed V and J ends, which lost 5 bases and 4 bases, there was a span of 14 bases. CDR3 residues: CASSPQWGSTEAFF. The CDR3 nucleotides read TGTGCCAGTAGTCCGCAATGGGGTAGCACTGAAGCTTTCTTT.

This clone has more than one count but fewer than ten. CDR3 nucleotides: TGCAGCGTTGAAAAGGGGGCGAACACCGGGGAGCTGTTTTTT. Protein sequence: CSVEKGANTGELFF. This chain uses TRBV29-1 with TRBJ2-2; D perhaps matches TRBD1 (6 bases). Germline V gives CDR1 SQVTM, CDR2 ANQGSEA. Trimming removed 2 bases at V and 0 bases at J, with 7 bases between. The CDR3 sequence is 14 residues long.

The J gene is TRBJ2-1, the V gene TRBV19, with 14 bases aligning to TRBD2. The length of the CDR3 is 18 residues. J gave up 1 base and V 5 bases, and 7 bases lay outside the gene matches. Germline CDR1 and CDR2: LNHDA and SQIVND (reference sequence). The CDR3 DNA sequence: TGTGCCAGTAGTGGGGGACTAGCGGGGGTTTGGTCCTACAATGAGCAGTTCTTC. This translates into CASSGGLAGVWSYNEQFF.